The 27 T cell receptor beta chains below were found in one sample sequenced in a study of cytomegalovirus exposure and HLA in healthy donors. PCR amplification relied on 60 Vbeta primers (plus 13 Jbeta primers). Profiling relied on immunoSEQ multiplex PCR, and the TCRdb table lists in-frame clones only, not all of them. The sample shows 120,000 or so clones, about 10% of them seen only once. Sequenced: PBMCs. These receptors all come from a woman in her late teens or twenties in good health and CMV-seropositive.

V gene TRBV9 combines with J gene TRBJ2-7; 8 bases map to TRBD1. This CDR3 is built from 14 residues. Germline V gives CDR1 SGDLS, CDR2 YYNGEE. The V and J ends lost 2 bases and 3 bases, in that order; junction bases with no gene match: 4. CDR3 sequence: CASSVSGGLYEQYF. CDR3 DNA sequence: TGTGCCAGCAGCGTTTCAGGGGGCCTCTACGAGCAGTACTTC.

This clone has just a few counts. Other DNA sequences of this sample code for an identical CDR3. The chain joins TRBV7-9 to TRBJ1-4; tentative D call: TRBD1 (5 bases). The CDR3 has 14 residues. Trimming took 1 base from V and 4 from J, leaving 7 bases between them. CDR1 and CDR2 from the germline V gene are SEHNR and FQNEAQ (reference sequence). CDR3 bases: TGTGCCAGCAGCTTAGGGCAGGGTAATGAAAAACTGTTTTTT. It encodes CASSLGQGNEKLFF.

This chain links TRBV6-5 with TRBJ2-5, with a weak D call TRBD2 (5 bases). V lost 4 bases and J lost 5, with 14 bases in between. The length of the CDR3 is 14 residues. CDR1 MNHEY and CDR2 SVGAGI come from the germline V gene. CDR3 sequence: CASSSGLGAETQYF. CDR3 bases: TGTGCCAGCAGTTCAGGATTGGGAGCGGAGACCCAGTACTTC.

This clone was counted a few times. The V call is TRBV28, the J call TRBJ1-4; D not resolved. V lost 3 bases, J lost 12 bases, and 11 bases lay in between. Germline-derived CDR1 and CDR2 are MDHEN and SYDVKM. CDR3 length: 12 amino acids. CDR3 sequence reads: CASSFLGTELFF. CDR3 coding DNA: TGTGCCAGCAGTTTCCTCGGAACAGAACTGTTTTTT.

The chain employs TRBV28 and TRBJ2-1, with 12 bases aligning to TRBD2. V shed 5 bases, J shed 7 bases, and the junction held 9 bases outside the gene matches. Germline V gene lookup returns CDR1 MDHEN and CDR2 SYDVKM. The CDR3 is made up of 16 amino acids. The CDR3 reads CASSPPGLAGLNEQFF. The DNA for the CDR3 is TGTGCCAGCAGTCCTCCAGGACTAGCGGGACTTAATGAGCAGTTCTTC.

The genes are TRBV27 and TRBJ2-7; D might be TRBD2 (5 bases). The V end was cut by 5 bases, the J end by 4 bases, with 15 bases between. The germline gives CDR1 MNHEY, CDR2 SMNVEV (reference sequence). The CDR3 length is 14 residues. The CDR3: CASSASGKLYEQYF. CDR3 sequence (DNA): TGTGCCAGCAGTGCCTCCGGGAAACTTTACGAGCAGTACTTC.

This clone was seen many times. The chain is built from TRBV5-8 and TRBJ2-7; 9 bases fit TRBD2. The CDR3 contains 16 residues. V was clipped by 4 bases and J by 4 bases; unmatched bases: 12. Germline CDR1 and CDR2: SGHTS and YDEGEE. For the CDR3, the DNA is TGTGCCAGCAGCCCTACAAATCTAGCGGGACTTTACGAGCAGTACTTC. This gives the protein CASSPTNLAGLYEQYF.

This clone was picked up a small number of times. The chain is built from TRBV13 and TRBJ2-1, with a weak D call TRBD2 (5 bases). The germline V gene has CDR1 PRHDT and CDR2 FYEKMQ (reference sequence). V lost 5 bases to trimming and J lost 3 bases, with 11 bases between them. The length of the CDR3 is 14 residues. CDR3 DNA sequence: TGTGCCAGCAGCATATTAGCGCTCTACAATGAGCAGTTCTTC. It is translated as CASSILALYNEQFF.

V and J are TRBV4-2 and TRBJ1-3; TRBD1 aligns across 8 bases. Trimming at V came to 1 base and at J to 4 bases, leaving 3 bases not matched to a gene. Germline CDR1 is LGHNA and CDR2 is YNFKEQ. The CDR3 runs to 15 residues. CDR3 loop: CASSQGNRGGNTIYF. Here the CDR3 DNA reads TGTGCCAGCAGCCAAGGAAACAGGGGGGGAAACACCATATATTTT.

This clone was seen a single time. The CDR3 region is CASRVGLEAFF. The CDR3 DNA is TGTGCCAGCAGAGTTGGCCTTGAAGCTTTCTTT. The V call is TRBV7-9, the J call TRBJ1-1; D is unresolved. Germline V gene sequence: CDR1 SEHNR, CDR2 FQNEAQ (reference sequence). The CDR3 length is 11 residues. The V end was cut by 6 bases, the J end by 7 bases, with 9 bases between.

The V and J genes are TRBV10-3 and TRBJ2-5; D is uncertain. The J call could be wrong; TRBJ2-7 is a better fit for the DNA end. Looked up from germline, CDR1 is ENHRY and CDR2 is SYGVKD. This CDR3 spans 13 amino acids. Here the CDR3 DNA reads TGTGCCATCAGTGAGCCCCCTTCTTACGAGCAGTACTTC. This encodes CAISEPPSYEQYF.

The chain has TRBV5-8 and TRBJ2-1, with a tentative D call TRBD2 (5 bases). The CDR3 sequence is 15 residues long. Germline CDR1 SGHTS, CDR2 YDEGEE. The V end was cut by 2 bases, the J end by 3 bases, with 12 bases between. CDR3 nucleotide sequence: TGTGCCAGCAGCTTTCTGGACTTAAACTACAATGAGCAGTTCTTC. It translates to CASSFLDLNYNEQFF.

The CDR3 DNA sequence: TGTGCCAGCAGGAGCGGGTCGAACACCGGGGAGCTGTTTTTT. Protein sequence: CASRSGSNTGELFF. The gene calls are TRBV25-1 and TRBJ2-2, with a tentative D call TRBD2 (6 bases). Germline CDR1 reads MGHDK; CDR2 reads SYGVNS. Trimming removed 6 bases from V and 0 bases from J, with 8 bases in between. The CDR3 has 14 amino acids.

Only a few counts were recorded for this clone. The CDR3 region is CASSTNPGQGTYEQYF. Here the CDR3 DNA reads TGTGCCAGCAGCACAAACCCCGGACAGGGGACGTACGAGCAGTACTTC. This chain uses TRBV25-1 with TRBJ2-7; 9 nucleotides agree with TRBD1. The trim removed 6 bases at V and 4 bases at J, leaving 13 bases unmatched. CDR1 MGHDK and CDR2 SYGVNS come from the germline V gene. This CDR3 has 16 residues.

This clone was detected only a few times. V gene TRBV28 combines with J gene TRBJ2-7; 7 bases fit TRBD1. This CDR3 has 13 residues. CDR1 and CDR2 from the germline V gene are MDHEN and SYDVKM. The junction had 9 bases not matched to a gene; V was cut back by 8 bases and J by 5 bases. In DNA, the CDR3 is TGTGCCAGCTTCAGACAGGGAAGGGACGAGCAGTACTTC. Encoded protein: CASFRQGRDEQYF.

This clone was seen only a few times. The CDR3 DNA follows: TGCAGCGTTGAACGGTGGGGGCGCTTGGGCACTGAAGCTTTCTTT. Amino acids: CSVERWGRLGTEAFF. V gene TRBV29-1 combines with J gene TRBJ1-1; perhaps TRBD1 as D (6 bases). CDR3 size: 15 residues. The ends were cut back, 2 bases at V and 4 bases at J, with 17 bases in the middle. Germline V gene data show CDR1 as SQVTM and CDR2 as ANQGSEA.

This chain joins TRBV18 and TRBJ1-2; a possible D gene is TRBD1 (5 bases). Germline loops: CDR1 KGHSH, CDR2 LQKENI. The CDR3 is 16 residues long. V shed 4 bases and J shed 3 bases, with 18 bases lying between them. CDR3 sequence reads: CASSRSRGGDYYGYTF. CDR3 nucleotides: TGTGCCAGCTCACGAAGTCGGGGAGGGGACTACTATGGCTACACCTTC.

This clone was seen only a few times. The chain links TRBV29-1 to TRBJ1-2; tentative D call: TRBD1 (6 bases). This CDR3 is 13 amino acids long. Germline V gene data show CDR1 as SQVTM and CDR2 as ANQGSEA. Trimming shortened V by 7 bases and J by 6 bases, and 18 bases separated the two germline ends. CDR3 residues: CSATGQLSDGYTF. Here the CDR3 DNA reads TGCAGCGCCACAGGGCAGCTAAGTGATGGCTACACCTTC.

For the CDR3, the DNA is TGTGCCAGCAGTTTATACCTAGCGAACACCGGGGAGCTGTTTTTT. This encodes CASSLYLANTGELFF. V and J are TRBV28 and TRBJ2-2, with unresolved D. V gave up 1 base and J gave up 0 bases, with 6 bases separating them. The CDR3 runs 15 residues. Looked up from germline, CDR1 is MDHEN and CDR2 is SYDVKM.

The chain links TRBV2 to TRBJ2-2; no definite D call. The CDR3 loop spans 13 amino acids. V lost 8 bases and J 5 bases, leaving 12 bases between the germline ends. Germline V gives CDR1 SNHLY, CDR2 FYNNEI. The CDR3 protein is CASAGLRTGELFF. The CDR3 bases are TGTGCCAGCGCTGGGTTGAGGACCGGGGAGCTGTTTTTT.

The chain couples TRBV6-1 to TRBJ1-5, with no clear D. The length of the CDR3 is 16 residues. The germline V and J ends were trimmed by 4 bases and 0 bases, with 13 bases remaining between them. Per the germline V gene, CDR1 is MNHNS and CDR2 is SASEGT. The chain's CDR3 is CASSVLHGSSNQPQHF. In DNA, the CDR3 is TGTGCCAGCAGTGTCCTCCACGGGTCTAGCAATCAGCCCCAGCATTTT.

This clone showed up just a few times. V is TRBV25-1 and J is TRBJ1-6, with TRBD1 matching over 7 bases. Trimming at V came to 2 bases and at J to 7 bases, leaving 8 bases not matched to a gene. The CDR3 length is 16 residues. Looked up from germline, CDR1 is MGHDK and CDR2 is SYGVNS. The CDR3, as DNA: TGTGCCAGCAGTGAAACGGCCCGACAGGGCAATTCACCCCTCCACTTT. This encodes CASSETARQGNSPLHF.

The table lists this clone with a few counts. Written as DNA, the CDR3 is TGTGCCAGCAGCGGAGAGCGGGTAACTAGCACAGATACGCAGTATTTT. It translates to CASSGERVTSTDTQYF. V is TRBV25-1 and J is TRBJ2-3; D is perhaps TRBD2 (6 bases). The CDR3 is 16 residues long. Germline lookup yields CDR1 MGHDK and CDR2 SYGVNS. Trimming removed 6 bases from V and 0 bases from J, with 16 bases in between.

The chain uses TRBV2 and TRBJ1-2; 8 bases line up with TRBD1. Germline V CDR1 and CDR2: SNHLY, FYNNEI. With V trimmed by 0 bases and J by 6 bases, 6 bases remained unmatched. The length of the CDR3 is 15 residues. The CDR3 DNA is TGTGCCAGCAGTGAAGCAGGACAGGGACGGGATGGCTACACCTTC. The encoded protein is CASSEAGQGRDGYTF.

The CDR3 here is CASSAGVSSYEQYF. CDR3 DNA sequence: TGTGCCAGCAGTGCCGGGGTGAGCTCCTACGAGCAGTACTTC. The genes are TRBV6-1 and TRBJ2-7, with D possibly TRBD2 on 5 matching bases. V lost 4 bases and J 0 bases, leaving 10 bases between the germline ends. The CDR3 length is 14 residues. From germline, CDR1 is MNHNS and CDR2 SASEGT.

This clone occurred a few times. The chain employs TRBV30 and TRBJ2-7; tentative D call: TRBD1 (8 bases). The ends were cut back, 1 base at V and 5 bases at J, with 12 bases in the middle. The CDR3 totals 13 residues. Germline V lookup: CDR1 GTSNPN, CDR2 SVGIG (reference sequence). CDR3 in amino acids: CAWSGQGRDEQYF. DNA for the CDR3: TGTGCCTGGAGTGGACAGGGGAGGGACGAGCAGTACTTC.

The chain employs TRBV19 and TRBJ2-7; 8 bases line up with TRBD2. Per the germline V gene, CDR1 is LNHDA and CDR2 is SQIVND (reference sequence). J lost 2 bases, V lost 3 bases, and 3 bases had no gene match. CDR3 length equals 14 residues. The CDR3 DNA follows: TGTGCCAGTAGTATCACTAGCGGAGCCTACGAGCAGTACTTC. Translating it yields CASSITSGAYEQYF.